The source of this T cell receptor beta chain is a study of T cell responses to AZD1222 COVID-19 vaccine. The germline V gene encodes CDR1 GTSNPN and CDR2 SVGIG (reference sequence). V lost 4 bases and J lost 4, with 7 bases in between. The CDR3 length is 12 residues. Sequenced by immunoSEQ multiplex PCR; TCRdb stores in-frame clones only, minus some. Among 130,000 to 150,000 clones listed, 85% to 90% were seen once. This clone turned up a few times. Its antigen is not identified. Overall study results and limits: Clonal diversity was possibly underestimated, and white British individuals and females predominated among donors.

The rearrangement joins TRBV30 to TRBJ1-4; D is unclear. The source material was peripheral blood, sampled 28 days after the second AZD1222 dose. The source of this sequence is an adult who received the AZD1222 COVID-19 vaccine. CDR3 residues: CAWTWGNEKLFF. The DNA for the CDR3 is TGTGCCTGGACCTGGGGTAATGAAAAACTGTTTTTT.